Below are 21 T cell receptor beta chains sequenced from a single sample in a study of CD8 T cells in Susac syndrome. With random hexamers, about 0.5 to 1 ug RNA was reverse transcribed. TCRdb passed the immunoSEQ multiplex PCR reads through MiXCR, listing each CDR3 protein once. The sample records hundreds of thousands of distinct CDR3 sequences, over 75% being singletons. The sequenced material came from CD8+ T cells from PBMCs. The receptors derive from a human donor with multiple sclerosis.

This chain uses TRBV28 with TRBJ2-7; 9 bases match TRBD2. J gave up 3 bases and V 1 base, and 4 bases lay outside the gene matches. There are 15 residues in the CDR3. Germline V gene data show CDR1 as MDHEN and CDR2 as SYDVKM. The CDR3 nucleotides read TGTGCCAGCAGTTTATTGGTTAGCGGGAGCTACGAGCAGTACTTC. Translating it yields CASSLLVSGSYEQYF.

J is TRBJ2-2 and V is TRBV28; unclear D gene. Trimming removed 2 bases at V and 1 base at J, with 5 bases between. CDR1 and CDR2 (germline): MDHEN, SYDVKM. This CDR3 is 14 amino acids long. The CDR3 protein is CASSLELNTGELFF. The CDR3 DNA follows: TGTGCCAGCAGTTTAGAGCTGAACACCGGGGAGCTGTTTTTT.

This clonotype was seen more than once but under ten times. The chain joins TRBV15 to TRBJ2-2, with TRBD1 identical over 9 bases. This CDR3 is 17 amino acids long. Looked up from germline, CDR1 is LNHNV and CDR2 is YYDKDF (reference sequence). Trimming took 0 bases from V and 6 from J; bases not matched to a gene: 8. CDR3 loop: CATSRDLGQGLAGELFF. The CDR3 DNA reads as TGTGCCACCAGCAGAGATCTAGGACAGGGGTTAGCCGGGGAGCTGTTTTTT.

The gene calls are TRBV5-4 and TRBJ2-2; D perhaps matches TRBD2 (6 bases). Trimming cost V 6 bases and J 1 base, with 13 bases left between them. Germline values: CDR1 SGHNT, CDR2 YYREEE (reference sequence). The CDR3 sequence is 15 residues long. The CDR3 here is CASNTGTLNTGELFF. Here the CDR3 DNA reads TGTGCCAGCAACACCGGGACTCTGAACACCGGGGAGCTGTTTTTT.

J is TRBJ1-3 and V is TRBV5-1; D is uncertain. The CDR3 extends over 11 amino acids. In germline, CDR1 is SGHRS, CDR2 YFSETQ. V was clipped by 7 bases and J by 4 bases, with 6 bases between them. CDR3 sequence reads: CASWKGNTIYF. The DNA of the CDR3 is TGCGCCAGCTGGAAGGGAAACACCATATATTTT. Together with reference TRBV5-1 and TRBJ1-3, the CDR3 gives the full variable domain: KAGVTQTPRYLIKTRGQQVTLSCSPISGHRSVSWYQQTPGQGLQFLFEYFSETQRNKGNFPGRFSGRQFSNSRSEMNVSTLELGDSALYLCASWKGNTIYFGEGSWLTVV.

The chain joins TRBV7-2 to TRBJ2-7, with D unclear. Trimming pared 5 bases from V and 3 bases from J, leaving 14 bases between. Germline V CDR1 and CDR2: SGHTA, FQGNSA. CDR3 size: 14 residues. CDR3 nucleotides: TGTGCCAGCAGCCTACCTCCTCTAGGCTACGAGCAGTACTTC. Translated, it gives CASSLPPLGYEQYF.

The rearrangement joins TRBV27 to TRBJ2-3; 9 nucleotides agree with TRBD2. The V segment lost 2 bases and the J segment 2 bases; nucleotides outside the gene matches: 5. Germline CDR1 MNHEY, CDR2 SMNVEV (reference sequence). The CDR3 is 16 amino acids. The CDR3 DNA reads as TGTGCCAGCAGTTTAGGAGCGGGAGGCCTCACAGATACGCAGTATTTT. It is translated as CASSLGAGGLTDTQYF.

The chain recombines TRBV20-1 with TRBJ1-4, with D perhaps TRBD1 (6 bases). Germline CDR1 DFQATT, CDR2 SNEGSKA (reference sequence). V shed 0 bases and J shed 6 bases, with 20 bases lying between them. This CDR3 spans 17 amino acids. CDR3: CSARDSGAGTWDEKLFF. CDR3 nucleotide sequence: TGCAGTGCTAGAGATTCGGGAGCCGGGACATGGGATGAAAAACTGTTTTTT.

This clonotype came up a few times. The gene calls are TRBV7-2 and TRBJ1-1; D ambiguous. With 2 bases removed from V and 7 bases from J, the gap between germline ends came to 8 bases. The CDR3 spans 12 residues. In germline, CDR1 is SGHTA, CDR2 FQGNSA. DNA of the CDR3: TGTGCCAGCAGCTTACCTCGGAGTGAAGCTTTCTTT. Its protein product is CASSLPRSEAFF.

The chain is built from TRBV30 and TRBJ2-7; D perhaps matches TRBD1 (6 bases). V lost 5 bases and J 0 bases, leaving 11 bases between the germline ends. The CDR3 is made up of 13 amino acids. Germline CDR1 reads GTSNPN; CDR2 reads SVGIG (reference sequence). The CDR3 loop is CAWGGHGSYEQYF. CDR3 sequence (DNA): TGTGCCTGGGGGGGACACGGCTCCTACGAGCAGTACTTC.

The V call is TRBV7-2, the J call TRBJ2-6; D remains unclear. V lost 7 bases to trimming and J lost 2 bases, with 6 bases between them. Germline CDR1 SGHTA, CDR2 FQGNSA. The CDR3 loop spans 13 amino acids. CDR3 amino acids: CASKETGANVLTF. The CDR3 nucleotides are TGTGCCAGCAAGGAGACTGGGGCCAACGTCCTGACTTTC.

In its sample, this clonotype was seen once. The chain has TRBV29-1 and TRBJ1-2; tentatively, D is TRBD1 (5 bases). Trimming removed 6 bases at V and 2 bases at J, with 10 bases between. CDR3 length equals 12 residues. Germline assignment: CDR1 SQVTM and CDR2 ANQGSEA. DNA for the CDR3: TGCAGCGTCCTGACAGCCAACTATGGCTACACCTTC. It codes for CSVLTANYGYTF.

The genes are TRBV27 and TRBJ1-1, with 8 bases lining up with TRBD1. This CDR3 region has 13 residues. Trimming took 3 bases from V and 7 from J; bases not matched to a gene: 4. CDR1 is MNHEY, CDR2 SMNVEV, per germline (reference sequence). The CDR3 region is CASSFQGAGEAFF. The CDR3 DNA is TGTGCCAGCAGTTTTCAGGGGGCGGGTGAAGCTTTCTTT.

CDR3 protein: CASSFRGSNTEAFF. The CDR3 DNA follows: TGCGCCAGCAGCTTCCGGGGGTCGAACACTGAAGCTTTCTTT. This chain joins TRBV5-1 and TRBJ1-1; possible D gene TRBD1, 5 bases. The CDR3 runs 14 residues. V gave up 2 bases and J gave up 1 base, with 9 bases separating them. CDR1 is SGHRS and CDR2 is YFSETQ in the germline V gene.

The chain has TRBV7-6 and TRBJ2-1; D remains ambiguous. This CDR3 is 12 amino acids long. Germline V CDR1 and CDR2: SGHVS, FNYEAQ. Trimming left V 2 bases short and J 8 bases short, with 7 bases between. CDR3 protein: CASSLSGDEQFF. CDR3 nucleotides: TGTGCCAGCAGCTTATCTGGGGATGAGCAGTTCTTC.

The chain carries TRBV5-6 and TRBJ2-7; 10 positions match TRBD2. Germline values: CDR1 SGHDT, CDR2 YYEEEE. The CDR3 is made up of 17 amino acids. J lost 2 bases, V lost 4 bases, and 12 bases had no gene match. The CDR3 DNA follows: TGTGCCAGCAGCGCCGGGACTAGCGCGATACAAGCCTACGAGCAGTACTTC. Protein: CASSAGTSAIQAYEQYF. Filled out from reference TRBV5-6 and TRBJ2-7, the complete variable domain reads DAGVTQSPTHLIKTRGQQVTLRCSPKSGHDTVSWYQQALGQGPQFIFQYYEEEERQRGNFPDRFSGHQFPNYSSELNVNALLLGDSALYLCASSAGTSAIQAYEQYFGPGTRLTVT.

The chain has TRBV27 and TRBJ2-5; D is undetermined. The CDR3 consists of 14 residues. V lost 2 bases, J lost 1 base, and 8 bases lay in between. Germline assignment: CDR1 MNHEY and CDR2 SMNVEV (reference sequence). For the CDR3, the DNA is TGTGCCAGCAGTTTACTGGTGACCCAAGAGACCCAGTACTTC. Amino acids: CASSLLVTQETQYF.

This chain joins TRBV10-2 and TRBJ1-1; TRBD1 matches 8 bases. This CDR3 is built from 12 residues. The V gene end was trimmed by 4 bases and the J gene end by 8 bases; junction bases not matched to a gene: 3. The germline V gene encodes CDR1 WSHSY and CDR2 SAAADI. CDR3 loop: CASSGWDREAFF. CDR3 coding DNA: TGCGCCAGCAGTGGATGGGACAGGGAAGCTTTCTTT.

This chain connects TRBV4-2 to TRBJ2-7; 7 bases are shared with TRBD1. Germline V gene data show CDR1 as LGHNA and CDR2 as YNFKEQ. V dropped 3 bases and J dropped 0; count of bases not matched to a gene: 8. The CDR3 runs to 16 residues. CDR3 bases: TGTGCCAGCAGCCAGGAGACAGGGACCCTCTCCTACGAGCAGTACTTC. This codes for CASSQETGTLSYEQYF.

The CDR3 nucleotides are TGTGCCACACTAGCGGCAACCTACAATGAGCAGTTCTTC. Its protein product is CATLAATYNEQFF. The chain combines TRBV6-1 with TRBJ2-1, with 8 bases identical to TRBD2. Germline CDR1 reads MNHNS; CDR2 reads SASEGT. The length of the CDR3 is 13 residues. V was clipped by 10 bases and J by 2 bases; unmatched bases: 4.

Only one count was recorded for this clonotype. The chain employs TRBV5-6 and TRBJ1-2; 10 bases are shared with TRBD1. Germline CDR1 SGHDT, CDR2 YYEEEE. The trim removed 4 bases at V and 8 bases at J, leaving 8 bases unmatched. This CDR3 has 14 amino acids. CDR3 sequence reads: CASSPGQGVRGYTF. For the CDR3, the DNA is TGTGCCAGCAGCCCCGGACAGGGGGTCCGGGGCTACACCTTC.